Below are 12 T cell receptor beta chains sequenced from a single sample in a study of blood T cell repertoires in COVID-19. Here immunoSEQ multiplex PCR was the method, and the copy in TCRdb shows in-frame clones only, minus some. The sample contains around 280,000 clones, under 90% of which appear only once. Sequencing used peripheral blood. The receptor set was obtained from a woman in her thirties with COVID-19, enrolled during active disease.

This sequence joins TRBV18 and TRBJ1-1, with TRBD1 matching over 7 bases. The CDR3 contains 15 residues. V lost 6 bases, J lost 1 base, and 8 bases stayed unmatched. CDR1 is KGHSH, CDR2 LQKENI, per germline. The CDR3 bases are TGTGCCAGCTCCCTGGCCGGGACAGCGAACACTGAAGCTTTCTTT. Translation: CASSLAGTANTEAFF.

This clone was counted once. Different DNA sequences within this sample yield the same CDR3. The rearrangement uses TRBV10-3 and TRBJ2-1, with no clear D. CDR3 length equals 12 residues. V lost 5 bases and J 5 bases, leaving 7 bases between the germline ends. Germline CDR1 and CDR2: ENHRY and SYGVKD. CDR3 region: CAISPRDNEQFF. CDR3 sequence (DNA): TGTGCCATCAGTCCCCGGGACAATGAGCAGTTCTTC.

The genes are TRBV6-2 or TRBV6-3 and TRBJ2-3, with D unresolved. Per the germline V gene, CDR1 is MNHEY and CDR2 is SVGEGT. The CDR3 sequence is 11 residues long. V was clipped by 5 bases and J by 2 bases, with 2 bases between them. The CDR3 DNA follows: TGTGCCAGCAGTCACACAGATACGCAGTATTTT. Protein product: CASSHTDTQYF.

This clone was observed a single time. The J gene is TRBJ1-5, the V gene TRBV19; D gene uncertain. Trimming removed 7 bases at V and 4 bases at J, with 8 bases between. This CDR3 comprises 12 residues. CDR1 and CDR2 from the germline V gene are LNHDA and SQIVND (reference sequence). For the CDR3, the DNA is TGTGCCAGTACCTATAGTAATCAGCCCCAGCATTTT. Translated: CASTYSNQPQHF.

This clone was seen ten or more times. The chain has TRBV6-1 and TRBJ2-7; 8 nucleotides align to TRBD1. Unmatched junction bases numbered 8, after V lost 0 bases and J lost 4 bases. The CDR3 totals 16 residues. Germline lookup yields CDR1 MNHNS and CDR2 SASEGT. The CDR3 coding sequence is TGTGCCAGCAGTGAAGCGCGGGCAGGGGGCTATTACGAGCAGTACTTC. Amino acids: CASSEARAGGYYEQYF.

The rearrangement joins TRBV3-1 (or the pseudogene TRBV3-2) to TRBJ1-1, with D tentatively TRBD1 (5 bases). The CDR3 extends over 12 amino acids. V lost 3 bases, J lost 7 bases, and 9 bases lay in between. Germline lookup yields CDR1 LGHDT and CDR2 YNNKEL (reference sequence). In DNA, the CDR3 is TGTGCCAGCAGCCACTTGCAGGGTGAAGCTTTCTTT. Protein product: CASSHLQGEAFF.

V is TRBV10-2 and J is TRBJ2-6; TRBD2 is a possible D gene (7 bases). Trimming pared 0 bases from V and 0 bases from J, leaving 12 bases between. CDR1 is WSHSY, CDR2 SAAADI, per germline. This CDR3 has 18 residues. The CDR3 loop reads CASSESGGAYSGANVLTF. DNA of the CDR3: TGCGCCAGCAGTGAGTCTGGGGGGGCCTACTCTGGGGCCAACGTCCTGACTTTC.

V usage is TRBV5-8 and J usage is TRBJ1-1, with 9 nucleotides matching TRBD1. The CDR3 consists of 17 residues. V dropped 0 bases and J dropped 5; count of bases not matched to a gene: 11. CDR1 is SGHTS and CDR2 is YDEGEE in the germline V gene. In DNA form, the CDR3 reads TGTGCCAGCAGCTTGGGTCGGGACAGGGAGGGGGGTACTGAAGCTTTCTTT. Translating gives CASSLGRDREGGTEAFF.

The V gene is TRBV7-9, the J gene TRBJ2-7, with D perhaps matching TRBD2 (6 bases). There are 16 residues in the CDR3. The germline CDR1 and CDR2 sequences are SEHNR and FQNEAQ (reference sequence). Trimming stripped 5 bases from V and 3 bases from J, with 20 bases between. The chain's CDR3 is CASSPRTGTADYEQYF. Written as DNA, the CDR3 is TGTGCCAGCAGCCCTCGAACCGGGACTGCCGACTACGAGCAGTACTTC.

This chain's CDR3 is CASSLARGYEAFF. The DNA of the CDR3 is TGCGCCAGCAGCTTGGCCCGGGGATATGAAGCTTTCTTT. The J gene is TRBJ1-1, the V gene TRBV5-1; D call uncertain. CDR3 length: 13 residues. V lost 0 bases and J lost 7, with 10 bases in between. Germline CDR1 reads SGHRS; CDR2 reads YFSETQ.

The rearrangement joins TRBV4-1 to TRBJ2-3; D is possibly TRBD1 (6 bases). V shed 1 base and J shed 10 bases, with 15 bases lying between them. The CDR3 contains 14 residues. Germline V gives CDR1 MGHRA, CDR2 YSYEKL. DNA of the CDR3: TGCGCCAGCAGCCAAGGGCTAGGGGGATTGCCGCAGTATTTT. Amino acid sequence: CASSQGLGGLPQYF.

V and J are TRBV25-1 and TRBJ2-1; 10 bases fit TRBD2. CDR1 is MGHDK, CDR2 SYGVNS, per germline. Trimming took 1 base from V and 3 from J; bases not matched to a gene: 3. This CDR3 is built from 16 residues. The CDR3: CASSELASGGYNEQFF. CDR3 bases: TGTGCCAGCAGTGAATTGGCTAGCGGGGGCTACAATGAGCAGTTCTTC.